A single sample is the source of the 17 T cell receptor beta chains below, sequenced in a study of cytomegalovirus exposure and HLA in healthy donors. PCR used 60 Vbeta primers and 13 Jbeta primers. Method: immunoSEQ multiplex PCR; TCRdb's copy keeps in-frame clones and lacks some. The sample contains under 200,000 clones, 68% of which appear only once. Material: PBMCs. These receptors all come from a woman in her thirties or forties in good health and CMV-seropositive.

The rearrangement links TRBV19 to TRBJ2-1; TRBD2 aligns across 12 bases. The V segment lost 7 bases and the J segment 6 bases; nucleotides outside the gene matches: 4. Germline lookup yields CDR1 LNHDA and CDR2 SQIVND (reference sequence). The CDR3 is made up of 14 amino acids. The CDR3 reads CASTSSGGANEQFF. CDR3 bases: TGTGCCAGTACCTCTAGCGGGGGGGCCAATGAGCAGTTCTTC.

This sequence joins TRBV21-1 and TRBJ1-5; the table's D call TRBD1 went unverified against the DNA. TRBV21-1 has pseudogene status. The CDR3 contains 19 residues. CDR3 sequence reads: CASSKQAPRGQGANQPQNF. CDR3 DNA sequence: TGTGCCAGCAGCAAACAAGCCCCCAGGGGACAGGGGGCCAATCAGCCCCAGAATTTT.

The chain employs TRBV7-9 and TRBJ2-5; TRBD1 might be the D (6 bases). Germline CDR1 is SEHNR and CDR2 is FQNEAQ (reference sequence). The CDR3 contains 15 residues. The V gene lost 5 bases and the J gene lost 1 base, with 14 bases spanning the gap. The CDR3 coding sequence is TGTGCCAGCAGCCGGCAACAGGGTTCCCAAGAGACCCAGTACTTC. Its protein is CASSRQQGSQETQYF.

The V gene is TRBV5-1, the J gene TRBJ1-3, with no clear D. The CDR3 spans 12 residues. Trimming pared 0 bases from V and 11 bases from J, leaving 9 bases between. Germline V gene sequence: CDR1 SGHRS, CDR2 YFSETQ. CDR3 protein: CASSLGEGAIYF. CDR3 nucleotide sequence: TGCGCCAGCAGCTTGGGTGAGGGTGCCATATATTTT.

The CDR3 DNA sequence: TGTGCCAGCAGCCGACAGGGTCCAGATACGCAGTATTTT. Its protein is CASSRQGPDTQYF. J is TRBJ2-3 and V is TRBV7-2; 7 nucleotides match TRBD1. Germline-derived CDR1 and CDR2 are SGHTA and FQGNSA. The V and J ends lost 5 bases and 4 bases, in that order; junction bases with no gene match: 3. The length of the CDR3 is 13 residues.

The chain has TRBV28 and TRBJ2-7; 7 bases align to TRBD2. The CDR3 runs to 14 residues. The ends lost 2 bases at V and 6 bases at J; junction bases unmatched: 7. Germline CDR1 MDHEN, CDR2 SYDVKM. The CDR3 region is CASSLNSGSGEQYF. CDR3 DNA sequence: TGTGCCAGCAGTTTAAATAGCGGGTCAGGCGAGCAGTACTTC. The entire variable domain, with the rest obtained from reference TRBV28 and TRBJ2-7, is as follows: DVKVTQSSRYLVKRTGEKVFLECVQDMDHENMFWYRQDPGLGLRLIYFSYDVKMKEKGDIPEGYSVSREKKERFSLILESASTNQTSMYLCASSLNSGSGEQYFGPGTRLTVT.

The chain has TRBV2 and TRBJ2-3, with TRBD2 matching over 13 bases. Looked up from germline, CDR1 is SNHLY and CDR2 is FYNNEI. The V gene end was trimmed by 8 bases and the J gene end by 4 bases; junction bases not matched to a gene: 3. The CDR3 is made up of 14 amino acids. CDR3 sequence (DNA): TGTGCCAGCTGGACTAGCGGGAGTTCAGATACGCAGTATTTT. This gives the protein CASWTSGSSDTQYF.

This chain joins TRBV29-1 and TRBJ1-1; perhaps TRBD1 as D (6 bases). This CDR3 spans 13 amino acids. In germline, CDR1 is SQVTM, CDR2 ANQGSEA. The V and J ends lost 7 bases and 4 bases respectively, with 16 bases between them. The CDR3 nucleotides read TGCAGCGCAGCGGGACATGACTTCACTGAAGCTTTCTTT. This sequence encodes CSAAGHDFTEAFF.

The gene calls are TRBV29-1 and TRBJ2-1, with D maybe TRBD2 (5 bases). The germline gives CDR1 SQVTM, CDR2 ANQGSEA. The CDR3 is 16 amino acids. Trimming cost V 4 bases and J 0 bases, with 16 bases left between them. For the CDR3, the DNA is TGCAGCGTTGTCACGGGGAAGGGTCGCTCCTACAATGAGCAGTTCTTC. The encoded protein is CSVVTGKGRSYNEQFF.

The V gene is TRBV4-1, the J gene TRBJ2-2, with 8 bases matching TRBD1. J lost 5 bases, V lost 1 base, and 6 bases had no gene match. The CDR3 has 16 residues. Germline V gene lookup returns CDR1 MGHRA and CDR2 YSYEKL. The CDR3 sequence is CASSQVGTGFTGELFF. DNA for the CDR3: TGCGCCAGCAGCCAAGTGGGGACAGGCTTTACCGGGGAGCTGTTTTTT.

This clone turned up a few times. The gene calls are TRBV5-1 and TRBJ1-2, with a possible D match to TRBD1 (5 bases). CDR3 length equals 13 residues. The ends were cut back, 0 bases at V and 4 bases at J, with 7 bases in the middle. Germline V gene sequence: CDR1 SGHRS, CDR2 YFSETQ. CDR3 bases: TGCGCCAGCAGCTTGGGACAGACCTATGGCTACACCTTC. It encodes CASSLGQTYGYTF.

For the CDR3, the DNA is TGTGCCAGCAGCTTCGCGGAACCGAACACCGGGGAGCTGTTTTTT. It yields the protein CASSFAEPNTGELFF. The V gene is TRBV7-9, the J gene TRBJ2-2; D unclear. Germline values: CDR1 SEHNR, CDR2 FQNEAQ (reference sequence). CDR3 size: 15 residues. The V and J ends lost 3 bases and 0 bases respectively, with 8 bases between them.

There are a few counts of this clone. The J gene is TRBJ1-5, the V gene TRBV6-5; 8 nucleotides line up with TRBD1. The CDR3 contains 16 residues. Germline V lookup: CDR1 MNHEY, CDR2 SVGAGI. With V trimmed by 4 bases and J by 4 bases, 9 bases remained unmatched. The CDR3 region has the DNA TGTGCCAGCAGTTCACTCTCGGGACAGGAGAATCAGCCCCAGCATTTT. Translating gives CASSSLSGQENQPQHF.

The rearrangement joins TRBV18 to TRBJ1-1; D uncertain. The germline gives CDR1 KGHSH, CDR2 LQKENI. V was shortened by 3 bases and J by 7 bases, with 12 bases between the two germline ends. The length of the CDR3 is 13 residues. DNA for the CDR3: TGTGCCAGCTCACCCGAGCCGGGAAATGAAGCTTTCTTT. Translated: CASSPEPGNEAFF. Full variable domain (remainder filled in from reference TRBV18 and TRBJ1-1): NAGVMQNPRHLVRRRGQEARLRCSPMKGHSHVYWYRQLPEEGLKFMVYLQKENIIDESGMPKERFSAEFPKEGPSILRIQQVVRGDSAAYFCASSPEPGNEAFFGQGTRLTVV.

J is TRBJ1-3 and V is TRBV29-1; TRBD1 is a possible D gene (6 bases). V shed 4 bases and J shed 5 bases, with 9 bases lying between them. Germline loops: CDR1 SQVTM, CDR2 ANQGSEA. This CDR3 spans 12 amino acids. CDR3 bases: TGCAGCGTTGGGGGGCCCAGAAACACCATATATTTT. Its translation is CSVGGPRNTIYF. Using reference TRBV29-1 and TRBJ1-3 for the parts outside the CDR3, the full variable domain is SAVISQKPSRDICQRGTSLTIQCQVDSQVTMMFWYRQQPGQSLTLIATANQGSEATYESGFVIDKFPISRPNLTFSTLTVSNMSPEDSSIYLCSVGGPRNTIYFGEGSWLTVV.

With regard to this clone: Since no conserved phenylalanine or tryptophan closes the CDR3, a read error is the likely cause. Because the CDR3's place on the DNA is in doubt, the DNA is left out and the CDR3 is given as listed by TCRdb. The V and J genes are TRBV18 and TRBJ1-4. The CDR3 is made up of 10 amino acids, end residues included. CDR1 is KGHSH and CDR2 is LQKENI in the germline V gene. The CDR3: CASSPQLVFS.

The chain has TRBV9 and TRBJ1-5; no clear D gene. This CDR3 has 15 residues. V was shortened by 4 bases and J by 3 bases, with 14 bases between the two germline ends. Per germline, CDR1 SGDLS and CDR2 YYNGEE. The CDR3 DNA follows: TGTGCCAGCAGCACCGTGGACTCCCTCAATCAGCCCCAGCATTTT. Translated, it gives CASSTVDSLNQPQHF.